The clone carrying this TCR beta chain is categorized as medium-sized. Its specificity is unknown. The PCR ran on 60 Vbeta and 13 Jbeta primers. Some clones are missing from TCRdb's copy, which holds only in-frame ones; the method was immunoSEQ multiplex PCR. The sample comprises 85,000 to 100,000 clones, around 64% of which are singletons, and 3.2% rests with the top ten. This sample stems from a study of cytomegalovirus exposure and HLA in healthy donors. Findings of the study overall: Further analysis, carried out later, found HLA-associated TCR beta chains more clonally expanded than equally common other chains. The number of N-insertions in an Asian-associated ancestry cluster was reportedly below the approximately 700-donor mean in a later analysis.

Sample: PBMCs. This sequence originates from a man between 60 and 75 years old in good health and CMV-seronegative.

The CDR3 DNA is TGTGCCAGCAGTGAGGACAGGGGTCGGGCCGGGGAGCTGTTTTTT. Translation: CASSEDRGRAGELFF. The V and J genes are TRBV2 and TRBJ2-2; 9 bases map to TRBD1. Trimming removed 3 bases from V and 6 bases from J; junction bases left unmatched: 5. CDR3 length: 15 amino acids. Germline CDR1 and CDR2: SNHLY and FYNNEI.